The present TCR beta chain was sequenced within a study of CD8+ T cells in alopecia areata. Study background: Treatment ran 6 to 18 months, with 6 months of follow-up afterward.

Sequencing used cDNA as its template, made by extracting RNA and reverse transcribing it. Using immunoSEQ multiplex PCR, the repertoire was profiled, and TCRdb retains in-frame clones only, with some absent. The sample contains about 140,000 clones, nearly 55% of which appear only once. This clone was seen a few times. V was cut by 6 bases and J by 11 bases, with 12 bases left in between. Per germline, CDR1 MGHDK and CDR2 SYGVNS. This CDR3 is built from 11 residues. Treatment noted: oral pan-JAK inhibitor, 5-10 mg twice daily. Samples from alopecia areata patients were lesional scalp punch biopsies and peripheral blood.

J is TRBJ2-3 and V is TRBV25-1; either TRBD1 or TRBD2 may supply D (5 bases each). This material consisted of CD8+ T cells sorted from blood, taken at week 4, from a patient treated with tofacitinib. This clonotype was obtained from a human donor with alopecia areata. The CDR3 sequence is CASRWDGGQYF. The CDR3 DNA follows: TGTGCCAGCAGGTGGGACGGAGGGCAGTATTTT.